A single sample is the source of the 18 T cell receptor beta chains below, sequenced in a study of a mutant IDH1 vaccine in newly diagnosed glioma. Their antigen targets remain unknown. As for time point: week 23, last vaccination. Every vaccination contained 300 ug of the mutant IDH1 20-mer peptide and was paired with topical imiquimod. Using immunoSEQ multiplex PCR, the repertoire was profiled, and TCRdb retains in-frame clones only, with some absent. The sample has fewer than 30,000 clones, around 80% seen once. The sample here was PBMCs, taken from a glioma patient whose treatment included an IDH1 peptide vaccine. All receptors come from a woman between 18 and 29 years old with glioma.

This chain uses TRBV7-9 with TRBJ1-2, with D unresolved. Germline V gives CDR1 SEHNR, CDR2 FQNEAQ (reference sequence). V was trimmed by 5 bases and J by 5 bases, leaving 9 bases between them. CDR3 length equals 12 residues. The CDR3: CASSTSPYGYTF. The CDR3 region has the DNA TGTGCCAGCAGCACCTCCCCTTATGGCTACACCTTC. The full variable domain, its missing parts supplied by reference TRBV7-9 and TRBJ1-2, is DTGVSQNPRHKITKRGQNVTFRCDPISEHNRLYWYRQTLGQGPEFLTYFQNEAQLEKSRLLSDRFSAERPKGSFSTLEIQRTEQGDSAMYLCASSTSPYGYTFGSGTRLTVV.

This clone is a singleton in its sample. CDR3 bases: TGTGCCAGCAGTAGCCTACAGGTTGACGGGGAGCTGTTTTTT. It encodes CASSSLQVDGELFF. J is TRBJ2-2 and V is TRBV7-6; possibly TRBD1 for D (5 bases). V lost 6 bases to trimming and J lost 7 bases, with 15 bases between them. Germline loops: CDR1 SGHVS, CDR2 FNYEAQ. The CDR3 spans 14 residues.

The V and J genes are TRBV12-5 and TRBJ2-2; D possibly corresponds to TRBD1 (5 bases). V dropped 6 bases and J dropped 5 bases, with 16 bases sitting between them. This CDR3 region has 15 residues. In germline, CDR1 is LGHNT, CDR2 FRNRAP. CDR3 loop: CASGQTAATTGELFF. CDR3 DNA: TGTGCTAGTGGCCAGACAGCCGCTACGACCGGGGAGCTGTTTTTT.

V is TRBV29-1 and J is TRBJ2-7; possible D gene TRBD1, 5 bases. The germline gives CDR1 SQVTM, CDR2 ANQGSEA. The CDR3 has 12 residues. The V end lost 4 bases, the J end lost 3 bases, and 10 bases lay between the germline ends. The CDR3 is CSVARTNYEQYF. The CDR3 DNA follows: TGCAGCGTTGCCAGGACAAACTACGAGCAGTACTTC.

The sample holds one count of this clone. The gene calls are TRBV2 and TRBJ1-6, with D uncertain. The CDR3 runs to 15 residues. CDR1 SNHLY and CDR2 FYNNEI come from the germline V gene. Deletions cut 5 bases from V and 7 bases from J, with 15 bases between. Here the CDR3 DNA reads TGTGCCAGCAGTCCACCTTTAGCTAACAATTCACCCCTCCACTTT. It specifies CASSPPLANNSPLHF.

The V and J genes are TRBV13 and TRBJ1-1; no clear D. The CDR3 length is 14 residues. Trimming took 3 bases from V and 4 from J, leaving 12 bases between them. Germline V gene data show CDR1 as PRHDT and CDR2 as FYEKMQ (reference sequence). CDR3: CASSLGYAGTEAFF. DNA of the CDR3: TGTGCCAGCAGCTTGGGATATGCGGGCACTGAAGCTTTCTTT.

In its sample, this clone ranks as large (0.1 to 1%). The rearrangement joins TRBV10-3 to TRBJ1-6; D may be TRBD1 (6 bases). V shed 4 bases and J shed 8 bases, with 12 bases lying between them. Germline V lookup: CDR1 ENHRY, CDR2 SYGVKD. The CDR3 runs to 14 residues. This CDR3 reads CAISARDTDSPLHF. CDR3 bases: TGTGCCATCAGTGCCCGGGACACCGATTCACCCCTCCACTTT.

This sequence joins TRBV29-1 and TRBJ1-1; a possible D gene is TRBD1 (6 bases). The germline gives CDR1 SQVTM, CDR2 ANQGSEA. Trimming shortened V by 4 bases and J by 1 base, and 10 bases separated the two germline ends. CDR3 length: 13 residues. This CDR3 is CSVGWGPNTEAFF. The CDR3, as DNA: TGCAGCGTTGGGTGGGGGCCGAACACTGAAGCTTTCTTT. The full variable domain, rest sourced from reference TRBV29-1 and TRBJ1-1, is SAVISQKPSRDICQRGTSLTIQCQVDSQVTMMFWYRQQPGQSLTLIATANQGSEATYESGFVIDKFPISRPNLTFSTLTVSNMSPEDSSIYLCSVGWGPNTEAFFGQGTRLTVV.

The gene calls are TRBV6-5 and TRBJ1-1; D is undetermined. Germline CDR1 reads MNHEY; CDR2 reads SVGAGI. The V and J ends lost 2 bases and 1 base respectively, with 8 bases between them. The CDR3 contains 14 residues. CDR3 loop: CASSYAGPNTEAFF. CDR3 coding DNA: TGTGCCAGCAGTTACGCAGGACCGAACACTGAAGCTTTCTTT.

This chain links TRBV4-2 with TRBJ2-5; TRBD2 matches 7 bases. Germline-derived CDR1 and CDR2 are LGHNA and YNFKEQ. J gave up 5 bases and V 1 base, and 10 bases lay outside the gene matches. The CDR3 is made up of 16 amino acids. The CDR3 loop reads CASSQVGLRGGETQYF. The DNA for the CDR3 is TGTGCCAGCAGCCAAGTGGGCCTAAGGGGAGGGGAGACCCAGTACTTC.

In DNA, the CDR3 is TGTGCCAGCAGCTCGAATCCAGGGGGCGGCAATCAGCCCCAGCATTTT. Translating gives CASSSNPGGGNQPQHF. The genes are TRBV6-6 and TRBJ1-5; 8 bases fit TRBD1. Trimming cost V 6 bases and J 2 bases; bases outside gene matches: 9. Germline CDR1 and CDR2: MNHNY and SVGAGI (reference sequence). This CDR3 is 16 amino acids long.

This chain connects TRBV28 to TRBJ2-1; D might be TRBD1 or TRBD2, each matching 6 bases. The V end lost 5 bases, the J end lost 6 bases, and 17 bases lay between the germline ends. Germline loops: CDR1 MDHEN, CDR2 SYDVKM. CDR3 length: 15 residues. For the CDR3, the DNA is TGTGCCAGCAGTGCCGTCCCGGGGGCGGGCAATGAGCAGTTCTTC. Translation: CASSAVPGAGNEQFF.

V gene TRBV6-1 combines with J gene TRBJ1-2; tentatively, D is TRBD1 (5 bases). The CDR3 covers 13 residues. From germline, CDR1 is MNHNS and CDR2 SASEGT. V was cut by 1 base and J by 4 bases, with 7 bases left in between. The CDR3 DNA is TGTGCCAGCAGTGAAGGACAGAGCTATGGCTACACCTTC. Protein: CASSEGQSYGYTF.

This clone was counted between two and nine times. CDR3 region: CASSFYRGLEAFF. The CDR3 coding sequence is TGTGCCAGCAGCTTCTACAGGGGTCTTGAAGCTTTCTTT. This sequence joins TRBV5-6 and TRBJ1-1; TRBD1 agrees at 7 bases. With V trimmed by 2 bases and J by 7 bases, 5 bases remained unmatched. The CDR3 has 13 residues. Germline V gene data show CDR1 as SGHDT and CDR2 as YYEEEE.

This chain connects TRBV7-2 to TRBJ1-5, with D uncertain. Trimming pared 1 base from V and 2 bases from J, leaving 9 bases between. The length of the CDR3 is 15 residues. Germline V CDR1 and CDR2: SGHTA, FQGNSA. The CDR3 loop reads CASSLEGRGNQPQHF. CDR3 DNA sequence: TGTGCCAGCAGCTTAGAAGGGAGAGGCAATCAGCCCCAGCATTTT. The variable domain in full, with the rest retrieved from reference TRBV7-2 and TRBJ1-5, is GAGVSQSPSNKVTEKGKDVELRCDPISGHTALYWYRQSLGQGLEFLIYFQGNSAPDKSGLPSDRFSAERTGGSVSTLTIQRTQQEDSAVYLCASSLEGRGNQPQHFGDGTRLSIL.

This clone was recorded a few times. The CDR3 reads CASSTVGRGDTEAFF. The CDR3 coding sequence is TGTGCCAGCAGCACAGTTGGGAGGGGCGACACTGAAGCTTTCTTT. The J gene is TRBJ1-1, the V gene TRBV5-4; D possibly corresponds to TRBD1 (5 bases). Trimming cost V 4 bases and J 3 bases, with 16 bases left between them. Germline CDR1 SGHNT, CDR2 YYREEE (reference sequence). The length of the CDR3 is 15 residues.

This clone was detected a few times. The V call is TRBV6-5, the J call TRBJ1-1, with TRBD1 as a possible D gene (5 bases). V dropped 2 bases and J dropped 4 bases, with 8 bases sitting between them. Germline CDR1 reads MNHEY; CDR2 reads SVGAGI. This CDR3 comprises 13 residues. The CDR3 is CASSYRRGTEAFF. DNA of the CDR3: TGTGCCAGCAGTTACAGGAGGGGCACTGAAGCTTTCTTT.

This clone has just one count. V is TRBV28 and J is TRBJ1-3; no definite D call. Trimming took off 8 bases at V and 0 bases at J, with 8 bases between the two ends. The CDR3 loop spans 13 amino acids. Per germline, CDR1 MDHEN and CDR2 SYDVKM. The CDR3 protein is CASAWGSGNTIYF. For the CDR3, the DNA is TGTGCCAGCGCGTGGGGCTCTGGAAACACCATATATTTT. The whole variable domain, filled in from reference TRBV28 and TRBJ1-3, reads DVKVTQSSRYLVKRTGEKVFLECVQDMDHENMFWYRQDPGLGLRLIYFSYDVKMKEKGDIPEGYSVSREKKERFSLILESASTNQTSMYLCASAWGSGNTIYFGEGSWLTVV.